The rows below give T cell receptor beta chains drawn from one sample of a study of cytomegalovirus exposure and HLA in healthy donors. Clones were read by immunoSEQ multiplex PCR, and TCRdb kept only the in-frame ones, dropping some. The sample consists of some 120,000 clones, over 60% of them appearing once. Sequenced input: PBMCs. The source of these receptors is a woman in her thirties or forties in good health and CMV-seronegative. CDR3s include the opening cysteine and the closing phenylalanine or tryptophan. Each record gives: clone size, J gene, V gene, D gene, CDR3 length, CDR3 protein, CDR3 DNA. A D gene is named only where the DNA matches it firmly. Part of the rows lack a size; the others show once, few, many or a class for expanded clones.

-,TRBJ2-2,TRBV27,TRBD1,13,CASQGANTGELFF,TGTGCCAGTCAGGGGGCAAACACCGGGGAGCTGTTTTTT
few,TRBJ2-3,TRBV9,-,13,CASSISPRDTQYF,TGTGCCAGCAGCATCTCACCCCGGGATACGCAGTATTTT
-,TRBJ2-7,TRBV9,-,14,CASSVGQGNYEQYF,TGTGCCAGCAGCGTAGGGCAGGGCAACTACGAGCAGTACTTC
-,TRBJ2-7,TRBV7-2,TRBD1,12,CASSSQGYEQYF,TGTGCCAGCAGCTCACAGGGGTACGAGCAGTACTTC
-,TRBJ2-4,TRBV6-5,-,14,CASSYGSGENSQYF,TGTGCCAGCAGTTACGGGTCAGGGGAAAACAGTCAGTACTTC
-,TRBJ1-5,TRBV6-5,TRBD1,15,CASSFDRGGSQPQHF,TGTGCCAGCAGTTTCGACAGGGGGGGAAGTCAGCCCCAGCATTTT
once,TRBJ1-3,TRBV2,-,15,CASKQRETSGNTIYF,TGTGCCAGCAAACAGAGAGAGACATCTGGAAACACCATATATTTT
-,TRBJ1-1,TRBV6-6,-,13,CASSYSQNTEAFF,TGTGCCAGCAGTTACTCTCAAAACACTGAAGCTTTCTTT
-,TRBJ2-2,TRBV7-9,TRBD1,15,CASSFDRVVTGELFF,TGTGCCAGCAGCTTCGACAGGGTAGTGACCGGGGAGCTGTTTTTT
-,TRBJ2-3,TRBV5-1,TRBD2,14,CASSQTSGTDTQYF,TGCGCCAGCAGCCAGACTAGCGGCACAGATACGCAGTATTTT
-,TRBJ1-1,TRBV7-3,TRBD1,14,CASRRDRGVGEAFF,TGTGCCAGCAGACGAGACAGGGGTGTCGGTGAAGCTTTCTTT
once,TRBJ2-3,TRBV7-9,-,16,CASSFWGGAEADTQYF,TGTGCCAGCAGCTTTTGGGGGGGGGCGGAAGCAGATACGCAGTATTTT
-,TRBJ1-1,TRBV28,TRBD1,15,CASNLGDRVGTEAFF,TGTGCCAGCAACTTAGGGGACAGGGTGGGCACTGAAGCTTTCTTT
once,TRBJ1-2,TRBV27,-,11,CATTGDYGYTF,TGTGCCACAACGGGAGACTATGGCTACACCTTC
-,TRBJ2-3,TRBV11-2,TRBD2,15,CASSPSGFSTDTQYF,TGTGCCAGCAGCCCTAGCGGGTTTAGCACAGATACGCAGTATTTT
-,TRBJ2-1,TRBV7-9,TRBD2,14,CASSFSGRLDEQFF,TGTGCCAGCAGCTTTAGCGGGAGGTTGGATGAGCAGTTCTTC
-,TRBJ2-3,TRBV28,TRBD2,17,CASTPSAGREVTDTQYF,TGTGCCAGCACCCCCTCTGCTGGGCGGGAGGTAACAGATACGCAGTATTTT
few,TRBJ2-7,TRBV10-3,-,14,CAIRDSTILSEQYF,TGTGCCATCAGGGACAGCACGATCCTTTCCGAGCAGTACTTC